This T cell receptor beta chain was identified in a study of blood T cell repertoires in COVID-19. Trimming removed 1 base from V and 4 bases from J; junction bases left unmatched: 5. This CDR3 is 15 amino acids long. Germline CDR1 reads LNHDA; CDR2 reads SQIVND (reference sequence). Assay: immunoSEQ multiplex PCR; the TCRdb copy retains only in-frame clones and omits some. Among about 130,000 clones listed, over 70% were seen once. What was sequenced was peripheral blood. The V call is TRBV19, the J call TRBJ2-3; 7 nucleotides match TRBD1. This receptor was taken from an elderly man with acute or convalescent COVID-19. The CDR3 spells CASSIGDRAADTQYF. CDR3 in DNA: TGTGCCAGTAGTATAGGCGACAGGGCGGCAGATACGCAGTATTTT.